Here is one T cell receptor beta chain with its context. Its antigen is not identified. The CDR3 runs to 14 residues. No coding sequence is recorded. Germline V gives CDR1 SGHRS, CDR2 YFSETQ. This record comes from a study of synovial regulatory T cells in juvenile arthritis. As for the study in general: Six or seven patients were on methotrexate and three were untreated.

Only in-frame clones appear in the TCRdb table, and some are missing; sequencing was by immunoSEQ multiplex PCR. In total, the table holds approximately 9,300 clones. General study points: Synovial Treg CDR3 sequences overlapped more with iaTregs than other circulating Tregs.

What was sequenced was Treg cells from blood. As to subset: remaining (HLA-DR-negative) circulating blood Treg cells. The chain is built from TRBV5-1 and TRBJ1-2. This receptor was identified in a donor younger than 30 with juvenile idiopathic arthritis. Here the CDR3 reads CASSPQLGNYGYTF.